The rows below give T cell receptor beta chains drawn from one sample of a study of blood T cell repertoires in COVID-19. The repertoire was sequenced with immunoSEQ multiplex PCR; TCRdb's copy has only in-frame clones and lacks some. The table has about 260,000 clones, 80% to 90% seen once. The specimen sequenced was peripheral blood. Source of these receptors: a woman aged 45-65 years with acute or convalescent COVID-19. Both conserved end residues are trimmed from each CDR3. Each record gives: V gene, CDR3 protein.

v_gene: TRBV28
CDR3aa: ASSSVGGTQY

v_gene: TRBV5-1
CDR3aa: ASSFGQGAVDTQY

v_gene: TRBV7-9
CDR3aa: ASSSGGTESPLH

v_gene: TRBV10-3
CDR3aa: AISDQTYEQY

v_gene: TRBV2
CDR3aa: ASSGTAGNTIY

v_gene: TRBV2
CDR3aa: ASKSRPGGSYNEQF

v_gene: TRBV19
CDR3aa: ASSITGEGGYT

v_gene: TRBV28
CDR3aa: ASSDYEQYH

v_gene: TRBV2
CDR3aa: ASNVGQRYLRQY

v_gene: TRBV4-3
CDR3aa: ASSQEMLATNEKLF

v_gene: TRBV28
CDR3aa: ASSPGLLPADEQF

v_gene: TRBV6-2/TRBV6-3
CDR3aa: ASSSGSGNTIY

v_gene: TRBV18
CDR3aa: ASSNQGRTGNYGYT

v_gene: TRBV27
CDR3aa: ASSSNPRQGRGYGYT

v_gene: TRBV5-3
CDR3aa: ARSYPSGRAHNTTYEQY

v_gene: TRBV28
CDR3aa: ASRGSSGRASGGELF

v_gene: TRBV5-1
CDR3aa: ASLNLGANEQF

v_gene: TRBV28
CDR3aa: ASTLGTSGQETQY

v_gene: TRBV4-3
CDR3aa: ASSQDRYEQY

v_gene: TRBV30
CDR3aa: AWMSTGSGNTIY

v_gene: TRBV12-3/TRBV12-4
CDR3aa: ASRYYNEQF

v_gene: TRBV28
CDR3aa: ASSQSGNTQY

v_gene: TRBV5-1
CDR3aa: ASSPGLRNEPPQH

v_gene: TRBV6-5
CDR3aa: ASSYSPAGGFDEQY

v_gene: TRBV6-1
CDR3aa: ASSELTQY

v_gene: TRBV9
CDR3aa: ASSLGENEQY

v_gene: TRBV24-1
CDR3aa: ATSFTGFLAVNTEAF

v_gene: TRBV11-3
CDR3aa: ASSLQGADTGELF

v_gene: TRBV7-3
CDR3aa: ASSATGLGSSPLH

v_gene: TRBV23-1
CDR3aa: ASSQSKGNEQF

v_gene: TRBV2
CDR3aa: ASSGDRAYEQY

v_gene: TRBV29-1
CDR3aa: SGGQGGSEQY

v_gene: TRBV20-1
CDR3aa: SASYRASGFDEQF

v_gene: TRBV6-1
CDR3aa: ASSDPFGTARQETQY

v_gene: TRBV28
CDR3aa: ASSLTTGGSYEQY

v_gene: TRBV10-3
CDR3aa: AISESGGRGYNEQF

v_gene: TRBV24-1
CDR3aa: ATSDSGLAVSSYNEQF

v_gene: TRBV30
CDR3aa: AWSVQDRTVLLNTEAF

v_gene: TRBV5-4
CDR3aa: ASRTGLAEALYEQY

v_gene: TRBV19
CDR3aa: ASNTRDRYSNQPQH

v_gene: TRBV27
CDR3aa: ASRVRYTGELF

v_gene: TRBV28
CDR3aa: ASRLAGQYNEQF

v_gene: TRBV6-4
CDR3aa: ASSDPGLAGRNEQF

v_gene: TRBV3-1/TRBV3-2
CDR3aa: ASSHRTVNTEAF

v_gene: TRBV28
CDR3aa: ASLGGSGYYGYT

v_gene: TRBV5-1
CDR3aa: ASSLGDSSNQPQH

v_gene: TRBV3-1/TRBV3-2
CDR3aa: ASSSTPTTPETQY

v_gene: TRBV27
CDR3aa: ASRRGFSYEQY

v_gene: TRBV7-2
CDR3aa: ASSLYPNAGINGYT

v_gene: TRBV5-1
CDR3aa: ASSLDPGQGLYEQY

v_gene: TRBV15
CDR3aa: ATSRQGEQY

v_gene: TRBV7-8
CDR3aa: ASSLDPGSYEQY

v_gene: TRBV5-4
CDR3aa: ASKNRVSNSPLH

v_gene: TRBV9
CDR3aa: ASSPRRGRATDTQY

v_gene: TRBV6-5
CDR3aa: ASSLRGQNTGELF

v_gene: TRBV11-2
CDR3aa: ASSPGTSASLAQY

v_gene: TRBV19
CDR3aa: ASSWDSANTGELF

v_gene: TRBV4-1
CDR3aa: ASSQVGRGSYNEQF